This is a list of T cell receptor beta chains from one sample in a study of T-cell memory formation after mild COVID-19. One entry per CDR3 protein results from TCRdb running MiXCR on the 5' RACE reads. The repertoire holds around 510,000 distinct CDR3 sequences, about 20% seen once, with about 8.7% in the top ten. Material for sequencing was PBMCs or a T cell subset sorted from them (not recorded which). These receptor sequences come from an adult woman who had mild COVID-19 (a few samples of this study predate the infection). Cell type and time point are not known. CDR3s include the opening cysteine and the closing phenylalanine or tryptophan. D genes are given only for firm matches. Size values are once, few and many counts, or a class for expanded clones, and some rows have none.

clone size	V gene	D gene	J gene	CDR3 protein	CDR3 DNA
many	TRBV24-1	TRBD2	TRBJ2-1	CATRGAGVHNEQFF	TGTGCCACCAGGGGAGCGGGAGTACACAATGAGCAGTTCTTC
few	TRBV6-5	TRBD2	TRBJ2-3	CASRGTGTSGSDTQYF	TGTGCCAGCAGGGGCACCGGGACTAGCGGATCAGATACGCAGTATTTT
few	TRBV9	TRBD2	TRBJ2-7	CASSPRAGVAYEQYF	TGTGCCAGCAGCCCGAGAGCGGGAGTGGCCTACGAGCAGTACTTC
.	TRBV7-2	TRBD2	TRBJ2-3	CASSDLLAGALDTQYF	TGTGCCAGCAGCGATCTACTAGCGGGAGCGTTGGATACGCAGTATTTT
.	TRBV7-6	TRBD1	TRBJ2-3	CASSLPYRGPSTDTQYF	TGTGCCAGCAGCTTACCCTACAGGGGGCCTAGCACAGATACGCAGTATTTT
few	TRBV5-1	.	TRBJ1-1	CASSSHGRNTEAFF	TGCGCCAGCAGCAGCCACGGGAGGAACACTGAAGCTTTCTTT
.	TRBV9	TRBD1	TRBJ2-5	CASSVRQGGSGETQYF	TGTGCCAGCAGCGTTAGACAGGGGGGTTCCGGGGAGACCCAGTACTTC
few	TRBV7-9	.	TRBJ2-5	CASSGAEATTPRGTQYF	TGTGCCAGCAGCGGGGCAGAGGCGACGACTCCTCGAGGGACCCAGTACTTC
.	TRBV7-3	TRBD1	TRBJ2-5	CASSRNRGAGETQYF	TGTGCCAGCAGCAGAAACAGGGGGGCTGGGGAGACCCAGTACTTC
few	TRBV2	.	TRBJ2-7	CASSEGLAYEQYF	TGTGCCAGCAGTGAAGGACTAGCCTACGAGCAGTACTTC
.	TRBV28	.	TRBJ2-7	CASSPPSGFSYEQYF	TGTGCCAGCTCTCCCCCCTCTGGATTCTCCTACGAGCAGTACTTC
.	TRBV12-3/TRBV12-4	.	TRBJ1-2	CASSPNGIPNYGYTF	TGTGCCAGCAGTCCAAACGGAATACCTAACTATGGCTACACCTTC
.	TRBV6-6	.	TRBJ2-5	CASRGYQETQYF	TGTGCCAGCAGAGGATACCAAGAGACCCAGTACTTC
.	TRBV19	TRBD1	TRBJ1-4	CASSFRQGASTNEKLFF	TGTGCCAGTAGTTTCCGACAGGGGGCCTCGACTAATGAAAAACTGTTTTTT
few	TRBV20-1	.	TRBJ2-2	CSARVPPQLVGWTGELFF	TGCAGTGCTAGAGTTCCCCCCCAGTTGGTTGGTTGGACCGGGGAGCTGTTTTTT
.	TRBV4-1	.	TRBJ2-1	CASSQGDTLPGGNEQFF	TGCGCCAGCAGCCAAGGGGACACGTTGCCCGGGGGCAATGAGCAGTTCTTC
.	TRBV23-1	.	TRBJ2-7	CASSQFNRPSYEQYF	TGCGCCAGCAGTCAATTCAACAGGCCGTCCTACGAGCAGTACTTC
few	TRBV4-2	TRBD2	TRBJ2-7	CASSHLLAGGDYEQYF	TGTGCCAGCAGCCACCTTCTAGCGGGGGGGGATTACGAGCAGTACTTC
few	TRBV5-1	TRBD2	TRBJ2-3	CASSVGLAGEKLNTQYF	TGCGCCAGCAGCGTGGGACTAGCGGGGGAGAAACTGAATACGCAGTATTTT